This T cell receptor beta chain was identified during a study of blood T cell repertoires in COVID-19. Study details: Acute and convalescent COVID-19 specimens originated in the United States, Italy and Spain.

Profiling relied on immunoSEQ multiplex PCR, and the TCRdb table lists in-frame clones only, not all of them. The table lists about 140,000 clones, 87% of them singletons. The CDR3 length is 16 residues. Germline V CDR1 and CDR2: PRHDT, FYEKMQ (reference sequence). J lost 9 bases, V lost 5 bases, and 12 bases had no gene match. The sequence came from a human donor in a cohort sampled during active COVID-19. The chain recombines TRBV13 with TRBJ1-4; TRBD1 aligns across 10 bases. Source material: peripheral blood. CDR3 protein: CASSPQGLGQGKKLFF. In nucleotides, the CDR3 is TGTGCCAGCAGCCCTCAGGGACTGGGACAGGGGAAAAAACTGTTTTTT.